This T cell receptor beta chain came from a study of vaccination and CD4 T cells after COVID-19. For the study at large: Convalescent cases consisted of six males and four females, of whom two were Hispanic. Vaccination of participants consisted of two doses of either BNT162b2 or mRNA-1273 vaccine.

Sample treatment: approximately 10-day PBMC culture with coronavirus spike peptide pools or control peptides (ViraFEST assay). About this clonotype: Antigen unknown.

Trimming took off 5 bases at V and 2 bases at J, with 17 bases between the two ends. The CDR3 has 15 amino acids. The germline V gene has CDR1 SGHDT and CDR2 YYEEEE. With the Oncomine TCR Beta short-read assay, DNA from cultured CD4+ T cells was sequenced. TCRdb re-called the PCR reads through MiXCR, storing one row per CDR3 protein. The sample carries about 26,000 distinct CDR3 sequences, about 41% recorded once. The chain uses TRBV5-6 and TRBJ2-7; D not resolved. The sequence came from a human donor who had recovered from COVID-19. The sequenced material came from CD4+ T cells from blood, cultured in vitro. The CDR3 nucleotides are TGTGCCAGCAGTTTGCCTCCTCCTTGGGCCTACGAGCAGTACTTC. Protein: CASSLPPPWAYEQYF.